This T cell receptor (beta chain) originates from a study of blood T cell repertoires in COVID-19. The length of the CDR3 is 14 residues. The germline gives CDR1 SGHVS, CDR2 FNYEAQ. With V trimmed by 8 bases and J by 7 bases, 10 bases remained unmatched. Clones were read by immunoSEQ multiplex PCR, and TCRdb kept only the in-frame ones, dropping some. The sample has under 250,000 clones, about 80% seen once; the top ten hold around 2.3%. The origin of this receptor is a woman aged 40 to 50 with active or convalescent COVID-19. Specimen: peripheral blood. V usage is TRBV7-6 and J usage is TRBJ2-3; 9 bases match TRBD1. The CDR3 protein is CASGQTGGRNTQYF. DNA for the CDR3: TGTGCCAGCGGGCAGACAGGGGGAAGGAATACGCAGTATTTT.